This T cell receptor beta chain was sequenced in a study of blood T cells in healthy people across ages. The use of a sample-barcoded 5' primer and a J-beta primer mix characterized a second PCR of roughly 6 to 12 cycles. TCRdb passed the 5' RACE reads through MiXCR, listing each CDR3 protein once. Here the sample spans approximately 830,000 distinct CDR3 sequences, 55% to 65% being singletons. This CDR3 spans 17 amino acids. Trimming stripped 3 bases from V and 0 bases from J, with 15 bases between. CDR1 and CDR2 from the germline V gene are KGHSH and LQKENI. Overall study findings and caveats: Donors of long life had a larger count of naive CD4+ cells and greater diversity than aged donors.

In the case of this clonotype: The antigen is unknown.

J is TRBJ2-1 and V is TRBV18; D not resolved. The sequenced sample was blood. The sequence was collected from a man in his thirties or forties in good health. The CDR3 coding sequence is TGTGCCAGCTCACCCACTACAAGTACAGCCTCCTACAATGAGCAGTTCTTC. This encodes CASSPTTSTASYNEQFF.